This T cell receptor beta chain was found in a study of radiotherapy plus CTLA-4 blockade in lung cancer. As for the study in general: Patients showed objective responses in roughly 18% of cases and disease control in 25% to 40%. General study findings and limits: After treatment with radiotherapy plus ipilimumab, TCR clones that came from the tumor expanded in blood.

About this clone itself: Its specificity is not known. The sample holds other DNA sequences that translate to the same CDR3.

Produced via immunoSEQ multiplex PCR; TCRdb's table is partial and in-frame only. This sample has around 110,000 clones; more than 75% occur once, and the top ten carry 2.5% to 3.5%. Losses at the gene ends were 4 bases for V and 0 bases for J; bases not matched to a gene: 5. The CDR3 extends over 15 amino acids. Germline CDR1 is SGHRS and CDR2 is YFSETQ. This sequence was found in a human donor with non-small cell lung cancer that progressed on radiotherapy plus ipilimumab. Some clones in this sample may be carry-over from other donors' samples. This material consisted of peripheral blood, taken from a patient treated with radiotherapy plus ipilimumab. This chain links TRBV5-1 with TRBJ1-2, with TRBD1 identical over 8 bases. CDR3 sequence reads: CASSVTGGTNYGYTF. CDR3 in DNA: TGCGCCAGCAGCGTTACAGGGGGTACTAACTATGGCTACACCTTC.